These 4 T cell receptor beta chains were all obtained from the same sample, sequenced in a study of regulatory T cells in long-lasting Graves disease. This sample's time point: newly diagnosed GD, antithyroid drugs for less than 3 months. The authors made the TCR library using RNA they extracted from PBMCs. To make TCR beta libraries, researchers used iRepertoire HTBI primers and Arm-PCR of CDR3 regions. A single record per CDR3 protein comes from TCRdb applying MiXCR to the multiplex PCR reads. The profile shows about 560,000 distinct CDR3 sequences, roughly 16% of them singletons. In addition, the sample was reused for a study of T cells in Graves' hyperthyroidism and ophthalmopathy.

The sample consisted of peripheral blood mononuclear cells (PBMCs), taken at new diagnosis, from a patient treated with antithyroid drugs. The receptors were sampled from a man aged 18 to 29 with Graves disease.

This sequence joins TRBV19 and TRBJ1-4, with a tentative D call TRBD1 (6 bases). From germline, CDR1 is LNHDA and CDR2 SQIVND (reference sequence). The CDR3 is made up of 15 amino acids. V lost 4 bases, J lost 0 bases, and 9 bases lay in between. The CDR3 loop is CASSKNRATNEKLFF. In DNA, the CDR3 is TGTGCCAGTAGTAAAAACAGGGCAACTAATGAAAAACTGTTTTTT.

The sample holds a few counts of this clonotype. The chain combines TRBV19 with TRBJ2-1; 14 nucleotides align to TRBD2. The CDR3 sequence is 15 residues long. V shed 7 bases, J shed 7 bases, and the junction held 6 bases outside the gene matches. CDR1 and CDR2 from the germline V gene are LNHDA and SQIVND (reference sequence). CDR3: CASTRLAGGENEQFF. In DNA, the CDR3 is TGTGCCAGTACCAGACTAGCGGGAGGGGAAAATGAGCAGTTCTTC.

This CDR3 is CAGSGPARRRQGTGYTF. The CDR3 DNA reads as TGTGCCGGATCGGGCCCAGCCCGTAGACGACAGGGAACGGGCTACACCTTC. This chain links TRBV7-9 with TRBJ1-2; 7 positions agree with TRBD1. The CDR3 sequence is 17 residues long. Germline values: CDR1 SEHNR, CDR2 FQNEAQ (reference sequence). V shed 11 bases and J 8 bases; nucleotides not matched to a gene: 26.

As to this clonotype: Since a much larger clone is just one base distant, this may be a read error. The chain carries TRBV27 and TRBJ1-5; D not resolved. V lost 5 bases and J 3 bases, leaving 5 bases between the germline ends. CDR3 length equals 12 residues. Germline V CDR1 and CDR2: MNHEY, SMNVEV (reference sequence). The CDR3 region is CASSPLNQPQHF. CDR3 bases: TGTGCCAGCAGTCCTCTCAATCAGCCCCAGCATTTT.